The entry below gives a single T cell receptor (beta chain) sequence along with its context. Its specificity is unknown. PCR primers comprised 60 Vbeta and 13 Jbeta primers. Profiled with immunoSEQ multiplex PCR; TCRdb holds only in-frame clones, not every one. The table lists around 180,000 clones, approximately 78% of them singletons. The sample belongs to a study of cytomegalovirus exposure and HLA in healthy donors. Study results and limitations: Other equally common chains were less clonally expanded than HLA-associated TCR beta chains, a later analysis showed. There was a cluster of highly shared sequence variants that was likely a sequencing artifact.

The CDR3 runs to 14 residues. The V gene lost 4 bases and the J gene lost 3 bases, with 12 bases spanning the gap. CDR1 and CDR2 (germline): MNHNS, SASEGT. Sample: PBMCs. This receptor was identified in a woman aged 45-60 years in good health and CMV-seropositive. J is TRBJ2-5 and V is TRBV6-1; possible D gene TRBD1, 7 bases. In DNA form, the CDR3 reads TGTGCCAGCAGTGGAGGGGGCGGGGAAGAGACCCAGTACTTC. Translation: CASSGGGGEETQYF.